These 5 T cell receptor beta chains share one sample of origin, sequenced in a study of early T cells in non-severe SARS-CoV-2 infection. TCRdb passed the 5' RACE reads through MiXCR, listing each CDR3 protein once. The data contain more than 65,000 distinct CDR3 sequences, around 13% of them singletons. Sequencing was performed on whole blood. These TCRs come from an adult who was a healthcare worker with PCR-confirmed SARS-CoV-2 infection or an uninfected control (not recorded which).

This clonotype was picked up a small number of times. This chain's CDR3 is CASSESTLPGRQFF. In DNA form, the CDR3 reads TGTGCCAGCAGTGAAAGCACCCTCCCGGGGAGGCAGTTCTTC. The chain couples TRBV2 to TRBJ2-1; D might be TRBD2 (5 bases). This CDR3 region has 14 residues. Germline values: CDR1 SNHLY, CDR2 FYNNEI. V gave up 2 bases and J gave up 12 bases, with 17 bases separating them. Together with reference TRBV2 and TRBJ2-1, the CDR3 gives the full variable domain: EPEVTQTPSHQVTQMGQEVILRCVPISNHLYFYWYRQILGQKVEFLVSFYNNEISEKSEIFDDQFSVERPDGSNFTLKIRSTKLEDSAMYFCASSESTLPGRQFFGPGTRLTVL.

Many counts were recorded for this clonotype. CDR3: CASSTGDQPQHF. As DNA, the CDR3 is TGTGCCAGCTCCACCGGAGATCAGCCCCAGCATTTT. V is TRBV27 and J is TRBJ1-5; D gene uncertain. V was shortened by 8 bases and J by 5 bases, with 10 bases between the two germline ends. The CDR3 is made up of 12 amino acids. Germline CDR1 reads MNHEY; CDR2 reads SMNVEV (reference sequence).

In this sample, this clonotype turned up once. The chain is built from TRBV10-3 and TRBJ1-1; D is perhaps TRBD1 (5 bases). V was clipped by 11 bases and J by 1 base, with 20 bases between them. The CDR3 covers 15 residues. Germline CDR1 reads ENHRY; CDR2 reads SYGVKD. Here the CDR3 reads CAPARQGIRNTEAFF. The CDR3 DNA follows: TGTGCCCCCGCCCGGCAGGGTATTCGGAACACTGAAGCTTTCTTT.

Ten or more counts support this clonotype. This chain uses TRBV3-1 with TRBJ1-1, with D perhaps matching TRBD1 (6 bases). This CDR3 spans 15 amino acids. Germline V lookup: CDR1 LGHDT, CDR2 YNNKEL (reference sequence). V lost 1 base and J 3 bases, leaving 12 bases between the germline ends. The CDR3 nucleotides read TGTGCCAGCAGCCAAGGCGCCAGGGGAGACACTGAAGCTTTCTTT. Its translation is CASSQGARGDTEAFF.

This clonotype was detected only a few times. The chain links TRBV20-1 to TRBJ1-1, with D hard to call. Germline CDR1 DFQATT, CDR2 SNEGSKA (reference sequence). With 0 bases removed from V and 2 bases from J, the gap between germline ends came to 7 bases. The CDR3 has 13 residues. The CDR3 region is CSAREATNTEAFF. The CDR3 nucleotides are TGCAGTGCTAGAGAGGCTACTAACACTGAAGCTTTCTTT.